This TCR beta chain was identified during a study of early T cells in non-severe SARS-CoV-2 infection. Study-wide context: Sequencing was performed on bulk RNA from unsorted whole blood, leaving chains unpaired. Study-wide results and caveats: The matching step, a VDJdb search, favored anti-spike CD8 responses and missed private and CD4 specificities.

Comments on this clonotype: The antigen is undetermined.

The CDR3 contains 13 residues. V lost 4 bases and J lost 5, with 8 bases in between. Germline V gives CDR1 MNHEY, CDR2 SVGAGI. Each single cDNA molecule received a unique molecular identifier. TCRdb independently ran MiXCR on the 5' RACE reads; one entry per CDR3 protein. The repertoire holds about 76,000 distinct CDR3 sequences, with over 9% as singletons. The specimen was whole blood. The gene calls are TRBV6-5 and TRBJ2-2, with a possible D match to TRBD1 (5 bases). This clonotype was obtained from an adult who was a healthcare worker with PCR-confirmed SARS-CoV-2 infection or an uninfected control (not recorded which). The CDR3 nucleotides read TGTGCCAGCAGTTCCACAGGAACCGGGGAGCTGTTTTTT. Protein sequence: CASSSTGTGELFF.